This T cell receptor (beta chain) was sequenced in a study of monozygotic twins with inflammatory bowel disease. General observations from the study: The study supported no single strong signal or clonotype linked to IBD. The analysis did not separate different T cell subtypes.

Germline V gives CDR1 MNHEY, CDR2 SMNVEV (reference sequence). The CDR3 loop spans 15 amino acids. PCR of TCRalpha and TCRbeta cDNA was nested, with two rounds of approximately 17 and 9 cycles. From the 5' RACE reads, TCRdb lists one entry per CDR3 protein and no DNA. This listing includes some 450,000 distinct CDR3 sequences. As for this clonotype: Its specificity is unknown.

The chain links TRBV27 to TRBJ2-3; TCRdb reports TRBD2, a call that lacks DNA to check it against. The sequenced sample consisted of blood. This TCR came from a human donor with ulcerative colitis or Crohn's disease, or a healthy co-twin of an affected twin (not recorded which). CDR3: CASSFLATSTDTQYF.